Each of the 21 T cell receptor beta chains below was sequenced from the same sample in a study of cytomegalovirus exposure and HLA in healthy donors. In the PCR, 60 Vbeta and 13 Jbeta primers were used. Sequencing used immunoSEQ multiplex PCR; TCRdb keeps in-frame clones, though not all of them. This sample carries about 160,000 clones, approximately 75% of them seen once, and the ten largest clones take 1.5% to 2%. The sequencing sample was made of PBMCs. The receptors were sampled from a woman between 18 and 30 years old in good health and CMV-seronegative.

The J gene is TRBJ2-7, the V gene TRBV11-2; weak D call: TRBD1 (5 bases). The CDR3 runs to 15 residues. The germline V gene has CDR1 SGHAT and CDR2 FQNNGV. V was clipped by 1 base and J by 0 bases, with 10 bases between them. This CDR3 reads CASSLAGQSSYEQYF. CDR3 bases: TGTGCCAGCAGCTTAGCAGGGCAAAGCTCCTACGAGCAGTACTTC.

The chain is built from TRBV9 and TRBJ1-2; weak D call: TRBD1 (6 bases). With 0 bases removed from V and 3 bases from J, the gap between germline ends came to 9 bases. Germline CDR1 is SGDLS and CDR2 is YYNGEE. The CDR3 totals 14 residues. The CDR3 loop is CASSVEGGDYGYTF. Written as DNA, the CDR3 is TGTGCCAGCAGCGTAGAGGGGGGGGACTATGGCTACACCTTC.

The rearrangement uses TRBV19 and TRBJ1-3, with D possibly TRBD1 on 5 matching bases. The germline V and J ends were trimmed by 4 bases and 2 bases, with 9 bases remaining between them. The CDR3 runs to 14 residues. CDR1 and CDR2 from the germline V gene are LNHDA and SQIVND (reference sequence). CDR3 amino acids: CASSTRRAGNTIYF. Here the CDR3 DNA reads TGTGCCAGTAGTACCCGCAGGGCTGGAAACACCATATATTTT. Looking up the rest from reference TRBV19 and TRBJ1-3 gives the full variable domain: DGGITQSPKYLFRKEGQNVTLSCEQNLNHDAMYWYRQDPGQGLRLIYYSQIVNDFQKGDIAEGYSVSREKKESFPLTVTSAQKNPTAFYLCASSTRRAGNTIYFGEGSWLTVV.

The V gene is TRBV7-9, the J gene TRBJ1-3; D is undetermined. V was cut by 9 bases and J by 0 bases, with 9 bases left in between. CDR3 length: 13 residues. The germline CDR1 and CDR2 sequences are SEHNR and FQNEAQ (reference sequence). CDR3 coding DNA: TGTGCCAGTGATGAGAACTCTGGAAACACCATATATTTT. This translates into CASDENSGNTIYF.

The chain has TRBV5-5 and TRBJ2-6; D uncertain. Germline values: CDR1 SGHKS, CDR2 YYEKEE (reference sequence). The length of the CDR3 is 15 residues. V shed 5 bases and J shed 0 bases, with 9 bases lying between them. The CDR3 sequence is CASRHTDSGANVLTF. The CDR3 DNA reads TGTGCCAGCAGGCATACAGACTCTGGGGCCAACGTCCTGACTTTC.

The gene calls are TRBV11-2 and TRBJ2-7; 10 nucleotides line up with TRBD2. The CDR3 has 15 residues. Germline V gene lookup returns CDR1 SGHAT and CDR2 FQNNGV. V lost 1 base, J lost 4 bases, and 4 bases stayed unmatched. The CDR3: CASSLAASGSYEQYF. Here the CDR3 DNA reads TGTGCCAGCAGCTTAGCGGCTAGCGGGAGTTACGAGCAGTACTTC.

CDR3: CASSLTYMGQGEAFF. CDR3 bases: TGTGCCAGCAGTCTAACATACATGGGACAGGGTGAAGCTTTCTTT. The chain is built from TRBV27 and TRBJ1-1, with 9 bases fitting TRBD1. The J segment lost 7 bases and the V segment lost 5 bases, leaving 11 bases of the junction unmatched. This CDR3 region has 15 residues. Germline CDR1 reads MNHEY; CDR2 reads SMNVEV (reference sequence).

This sequence joins TRBV5-4 and TRBJ1-6, with 10 nucleotides matching TRBD1. Germline V gives CDR1 SGHNT, CDR2 YYREEE (reference sequence). V lost 0 bases, J lost 8 bases, and 11 bases stayed unmatched. The CDR3 length is 18 residues. CDR3 bases: TGTGCCAGCAGCTTGGCGGTCTCTAGGACAGGGGGATATTCACCCCTCCACTTT. It is translated as CASSLAVSRTGGYSPLHF.

The gene calls are TRBV27 and TRBJ2-5; 7 bases are a match to TRBD1. The CDR3 spans 17 residues. With V trimmed by 0 bases and J by 2 bases, 9 bases remained unmatched. Germline CDR1 reads MNHEY; CDR2 reads SMNVEV (reference sequence). CDR3 amino acids: CASSLSPPGQPQETQYF. The DNA of the CDR3 is TGTGCCAGCAGTTTATCGCCCCCGGGACAGCCTCAAGAGACCCAGTACTTC.

This clone came up a few times. The gene calls are TRBV5-5 and TRBJ1-1; D remains unclear. The CDR3 is 14 residues long. V dropped 1 base and J dropped 0 bases, with 7 bases sitting between them. The germline CDR1 and CDR2 sequences are SGHKS and YYEKEE (reference sequence). This chain's CDR3 is CASSLTDMNTEAFF. As DNA, the CDR3 is TGTGCCAGCAGCTTGACAGACATGAACACTGAAGCTTTCTTT.

This clone has just one count. Here the CDR3 DNA reads TGTGCCAGCAGTGGTAGGAGGGACGGGACCCAGTACTTC. This translates into CASSGRRDGTQYF. The chain couples TRBV2 to TRBJ2-5, with D possibly matching TRBD2 (6 bases). The CDR3 runs 13 residues. V gave up 4 bases and J gave up 7 bases, with 13 bases separating them. Germline CDR1 is SNHLY and CDR2 is FYNNEI.

In its sample, this clone was seen once. This sequence joins TRBV19 and TRBJ1-5; D remains unclear. This CDR3 is built from 13 residues. Trimming stripped 3 bases from V and 4 bases from J, with 7 bases between. CDR1 LNHDA and CDR2 SQIVND come from the germline V gene (reference sequence). The CDR3 spells CASSMGQNQPQHF. CDR3 DNA sequence: TGTGCCAGTAGTATGGGCCAGAATCAGCCCCAGCATTTT.

The rearrangement links TRBV4-1 to TRBJ2-5; TRBD1 is a possible D gene (5 bases). This CDR3 is 13 amino acids long. In germline, CDR1 is MGHRA, CDR2 YSYEKL. Trimming removed 1 base at V and 5 bases at J, with 8 bases between. CDR3 loop: CASSQGQWETQYF. The DNA for the CDR3 is TGCGCCAGCAGCCAAGGACAGTGGGAGACCCAGTACTTC.

This clone came up a few times. The rearrangement uses TRBV9 and TRBJ2-3, with TRBD2 identical over 8 bases. Germline lookup yields CDR1 SGDLS and CDR2 YYNGEE. This CDR3 region has 16 residues. Trimming took 0 bases from V and 2 from J; bases not matched to a gene: 5. CDR3 in DNA: TGTGCCAGCAGCGTAGGGTCGGGGGGGGTCACAGATACGCAGTATTTT. It yields the protein CASSVGSGGVTDTQYF.

This sequence joins TRBV7-9 and TRBJ2-3, with D tentatively TRBD1 (5 bases). From germline, CDR1 is SEHNR and CDR2 FQNEAQ (reference sequence). The CDR3 has 13 amino acids. Trimming stripped 6 bases from V and 9 bases from J, with 16 bases between. CDR3 sequence: CASSQDSYTTQYF. CDR3 nucleotides: TGTGCCAGCAGTCAAGACAGCTACACCACGCAGTATTTT. Supplemented by reference TRBV7-9 and TRBJ2-3, the full variable domain reads DTGVSQNPRHKITKRGQNVTFRCDPISEHNRLYWYRQTLGQGPEFLTYFQNEAQLEKSRLLSDRFSAERPKGSFSTLEIQRTEQGDSAMYLCASSQDSYTTQYFGPGTRLTVL.

This chain links TRBV5-1 with TRBJ2-7; 12 bases agree with TRBD2. V was clipped by 5 bases and J by 6 bases; unmatched bases: 12. Germline V CDR1 and CDR2: SGHRS, YFSETQ. The CDR3 covers 16 residues. The DNA for the CDR3 is TGCGCCAGCAGTCTGACTAGCGGGAGTATGGGGTCCGAGCAGTACTTC. Its translation is CASSLTSGSMGSEQYF.

The chain employs TRBV9 and TRBJ2-3; 12 bases are shared with TRBD2. V shed 3 bases and J 3 bases; nucleotides not matched to a gene: 8. Per germline, CDR1 SGDLS and CDR2 YYNGEE. This CDR3 is 17 amino acids long. CDR3 sequence: CASSAPATSGRTDTQYF. CDR3 bases: TGTGCCAGCAGCGCACCCGCGACTAGCGGGAGAACAGATACGCAGTATTTT.

This clone was recorded a few times. The chain couples TRBV2 to TRBJ2-7, with 10 positions matching TRBD2. V shed 6 bases, J shed 1 base, and the junction held 9 bases outside the gene matches. The CDR3 has 16 residues. The germline CDR1 and CDR2 sequences are SNHLY and FYNNEI. The DNA of the CDR3 is TGTGCCAGCAGCGGTGTGGGACTAGCGTTTTCCTACGAGCAGTACTTC. This translates into CASSGVGLAFSYEQYF.

The sample holds a few counts of this clone. The J gene is TRBJ1-4, the V gene TRBV5-1, with TRBD1 matching 7 bases. Trimming removed 2 bases from V and 3 bases from J; junction bases left unmatched: 1. The CDR3 spans 14 residues. Germline CDR1 reads SGHRS; CDR2 reads YFSETQ. This CDR3 is CASSFDRANEKLFF. DNA of the CDR3: TGCGCCAGCAGCTTCGACAGGGCTAATGAAAAACTGTTTTTT. The variable domain in full, with the rest retrieved from reference TRBV5-1 and TRBJ1-4, is KAGVTQTPRYLIKTRGQQVTLSCSPISGHRSVSWYQQTPGQGLQFLFEYFSETQRNKGNFPGRFSGRQFSNSRSEMNVSTLELGDSALYLCASSFDRANEKLFFGSGTQLSVL.

This chain joins TRBV6-1 and TRBJ2-3; 13 positions match TRBD2. Trimming at V came to 5 bases and at J to 5 bases, leaving 4 bases not matched to a gene. The length of the CDR3 is 15 residues. Germline V gene data show CDR1 as MNHNS and CDR2 as SASEGT. The CDR3 here is CASSRLAGGEDTQYF. CDR3 coding DNA: TGTGCCAGCAGTCGACTAGCGGGGGGTGAAGATACGCAGTATTTT.

This clone occurred once. V and J are TRBV5-6 and TRBJ1-2; D unclear. Germline V gives CDR1 SGHDT, CDR2 YYEEEE. CDR3 length: 16 residues. The V and J ends lost 0 bases and 4 bases respectively, with 16 bases between them. In nucleotides, the CDR3 is TGTGCCAGCAGCTTGGCCAGGAAACGCGGAGGCTATGGCTACACCTTC. The encoded protein is CASSLARKRGGYGYTF. Variable domain in full (rest from reference TRBV5-6 and TRBJ1-2): DAGVTQSPTHLIKTRGQQVTLRCSPKSGHDTVSWYQQALGQGPQFIFQYYEEEERQRGNFPDRFSGHQFPNYSSELNVNALLLGDSALYLCASSLARKRGGYGYTFGSGTRLTVV.